The rows below give T cell receptor beta chains drawn from one sample of a study of HIV-infected patients and healthy controls. Each CDR3 protein gets one entry after TCRdb re-called the 5' RACE reads with MiXCR. The sample includes roughly 20,000 distinct CDR3 sequences, about 17% of them seen just once. The sample consisted of CD8+ T cells from blood. These receptors originate from a human donor in good health. CDR3s include the opening cysteine and the closing phenylalanine or tryptophan. Fields, in order: V gene, clone size, D gene, J gene, CDR3 protein, CDR3 DNA. A D gene is named only where the DNA matches it firmly. A clone size is listed for some rows: how often the clone was seen (once, few, many), or a class if it is expanded.

v_gene: TRBV5-5; abundance: -; d_gene: -; j_gene: TRBJ2-3; CDR3aa: CASSLEGVGMGTDTQYF; CDR3nt: TGTGCCAGCAGCTTGGAAGGCGTAGGAATGGGCACAGATACGCAGTATTTT
v_gene: TRBV6-5; abundance: many; d_gene: -; j_gene: TRBJ2-3; CDR3aa: CASSTGSDTQYF; CDR3nt: TGTGCCAGCAGTACTGGGTCGGATACGCAGTATTTT
v_gene: TRBV30; abundance: -; d_gene: -; j_gene: TRBJ1-2; CDR3aa: CAWKGSGYTF; CDR3nt: TGTGCCTGGAAGGGTTCTGGCTACACCTTC
v_gene: TRBV14; abundance: medium-sized; d_gene: TRBD2; j_gene: TRBJ2-1; CDR3aa: CASSISTSNNEQFF; CDR3nt: TGTGCCAGCAGCATCTCGACTAGCAACAATGAGCAGTTCTTC
v_gene: TRBV29-1; abundance: few; d_gene: -; j_gene: TRBJ1-2; CDR3aa: CSVGLSNYGYTF; CDR3nt: TGCAGCGTTGGTCTTTCTAACTATGGCTACACCTTC
v_gene: TRBV3-1; abundance: many; d_gene: TRBD1; j_gene: TRBJ1-1; CDR3aa: CASSQDFWTGVNTEAFF; CDR3nt: TGTGCCAGCAGCCAAGATTTCTGGACAGGGGTGAACACTGAAGCTTTCTTT
v_gene: TRBV20-1; abundance: -; d_gene: TRBD2; j_gene: TRBJ2-3; CDR3aa: CSATSGTSGWGTDTQYF; CDR3nt: TGCAGTGCCACATCCGGGACTAGCGGATGGGGAACAGATACGCAGTATTTT
v_gene: TRBV24-1; abundance: many; d_gene: -; j_gene: TRBJ1-5; CDR3aa: CATSEGLNQPQHF; CDR3nt: TGTGCCACCAGTGAAGGGCTCAATCAGCCCCAGCATTTT
v_gene: TRBV7-8; abundance: many; d_gene: TRBD2; j_gene: TRBJ2-4; CDR3aa: CASSSWTSDGNIQYF; CDR3nt: TGTGCCAGCAGCTCCTGGACTAGCGATGGAAACATTCAGTACTTC
v_gene: TRBV5-1; abundance: few; d_gene: -; j_gene: TRBJ2-7; CDR3aa: CASSAGNEQYF; CDR3nt: TGCGCCAGCAGCGCCGGAAACGAGCAGTACTTC
v_gene: TRBV2; abundance: -; d_gene: -; j_gene: TRBJ2-7; CDR3aa: CASSVDSDEQYF; CDR3nt: TGTGCCAGCAGTGTCGACTCCGACGAGCAGTACTTC
v_gene: TRBV13; abundance: many; d_gene: TRBD2; j_gene: TRBJ2-3; CDR3aa: CASSLGLAAHTDTQYF; CDR3nt: TGTGCCAGCAGCTTAGGCCTAGCGGCCCACACAGATACGCAGTATTTT
v_gene: TRBV20-1; abundance: few; d_gene: -; j_gene: TRBJ1-2; CDR3aa: CSARNLGRAYGYTF; CDR3nt: TGCAGTGCTAGAAATTTGGGGAGGGCATATGGCTACACCTTC
v_gene: TRBV11-1; abundance: many; d_gene: -; j_gene: TRBJ2-2; CDR3aa: CASSLREQNTGELFF; CDR3nt: TGTGCCAGCAGCCTCCGGGAGCAGAACACCGGGGAGCTGTTTTTT
v_gene: TRBV28; abundance: many; d_gene: -; j_gene: TRBJ1-2; CDR3aa: CASSLYTGSYGYTF; CDR3nt: TGTGCCAGCAGTCTCTACACAGGGTCATATGGCTACACCTTC
v_gene: TRBV20-1; abundance: many; d_gene: -; j_gene: TRBJ2-1; CDR3aa: CSARDSFNEQFF; CDR3nt: TGCAGTGCTAGAGACTCCTTCAATGAGCAGTTCTTC
v_gene: TRBV6-2/TRBV6-3; abundance: many; d_gene: TRBD2; j_gene: TRBJ2-1; CDR3aa: CASSQTSDYNEQFF; CDR3nt: TGTGCCAGCAGCCAGACTAGCGACTACAATGAGCAGTTCTTC
v_gene: TRBV7-9; abundance: -; d_gene: TRBD1; j_gene: TRBJ1-1; CDR3aa: CASSETQGMNTEAFF; CDR3nt: TGTGCCAGCAGCGAAACACAGGGGATGAACACTGAAGCTTTCTTT
v_gene: TRBV18; abundance: -; d_gene: -; j_gene: TRBJ2-7; CDR3aa: CASSPSRGESREQYF; CDR3nt: TGTGCCAGCTCACCGTCTAGGGGGGAATCGAGGGAGCAGTACTTC
v_gene: TRBV7-8; abundance: few; d_gene: TRBD1; j_gene: TRBJ1-3; CDR3aa: CASRPPEGAGRRFSGNTIYF; CDR3nt: TGTGCCAGCCGACCCCCCGAGGGGGCAGGTCGGCGATTCTCTGGAAACACCATATATTTT
v_gene: TRBV14; abundance: once; d_gene: -; j_gene: TRBJ2-1; CDR3aa: CASSQEGGLYNEQFF; CDR3nt: TGTGCCAGCAGCCAAGAAGGAGGGCTCTACAATGAGCAGTTCTTC
v_gene: TRBV12-5; abundance: many; d_gene: TRBD2; j_gene: TRBJ2-3; CDR3aa: CASGHGTSGGATDTQYF; CDR3nt: TGTGCTAGTGGACATGGGACTAGCGGGGGAGCCACAGATACGCAGTATTTT
v_gene: TRBV28; abundance: -; d_gene: -; j_gene: TRBJ1-5; CDR3aa: CASSAQGLYSNQPQHF; CDR3nt: TGTGCCAGCAGTGCGCAGGGATTATATAGCAATCAGCCCCAGCATTTT
v_gene: TRBV13; abundance: many; d_gene: -; j_gene: TRBJ1-3; CDR3aa: CASSKLSGNTIYF; CDR3nt: TGTGCCAGCAGTAAACTCTCTGGAAACACCATATATTTT
v_gene: TRBV13; abundance: many; d_gene: -; j_gene: TRBJ1-2; CDR3aa: CASSSSLNYGYTF; CDR3nt: TGTGCCAGCAGCTCCTCGTTGAACTATGGCTACACCTTC
v_gene: TRBV20-1; abundance: -; d_gene: -; j_gene: TRBJ1-3; CDR3aa: CSAREPLNPGNTIYF; CDR3nt: TGCAGTGCTAGAGAACCACTGAACCCAGGAAACACCATATATTTT